These T cell receptor beta chains were read from a single sample in a study of blood T cell repertoires in COVID-19. The assay was immunoSEQ multiplex PCR, and TCRdb's table has in-frame clones only and misses some. The sample lists about 230,000 clones; around 90% were seen once. Material for sequencing was PBMCs or T cells enriched from blood (not recorded which). The receptor set was obtained from a man aged 30 to 45 who had recovered from COVID-19. CDR3s include the opening cysteine and the closing phenylalanine or tryptophan. The D gene is left open where the match is weak. Rows give clone size only sometimes, using once, few, many, or a class for an expanded clone.

J gene: TRBJ2-2
D gene: NA
V gene: TRBV7-9
clone size: NA
CDR3 protein: CASSLRLAPRELFF
CDR3 DNA: TGTGCCAGCAGCTTAAGATTAGCACCCCGGGAGCTGTTTTTT

J gene: TRBJ2-7
D gene: NA
V gene: TRBV3-1/TRBV3-2
clone size: NA
CDR3 protein: CASSHSPRGGLDEQYF
CDR3 DNA: TGTGCCAGCAGCCACTCCCCCCGGGGAGGTCTCGACGAGCAGTACTTC

J gene: TRBJ2-3
D gene: NA
V gene: TRBV5-1
clone size: once
CDR3 protein: CASSLGQEADTQYF
CDR3 DNA: TGCGCCAGCAGCTTGGGTCAGGAGGCAGATACGCAGTATTTT

J gene: TRBJ1-4
D gene: TRBD1
V gene: TRBV27
clone size: NA
CDR3 protein: CASRSQGNEKLFF
CDR3 DNA: TGTGCCAGCAGGTCACAGGGGAATGAAAAACTGTTTTTT

J gene: TRBJ2-7
D gene: NA
V gene: TRBV5-1
clone size: NA
CDR3 protein: CASSLEEDSFYEQYF
CDR3 DNA: TGCGCCAGCAGCTTGGAGGAGGACAGCTTCTACGAGCAGTACTTC

J gene: TRBJ1-6
D gene: NA
V gene: TRBV5-4
clone size: NA
CDR3 protein: CASSPWTGTSSYNSPLHF
CDR3 DNA: TGTGCCAGCAGCCCTTGGACGGGAACGAGCTCCTATAATTCACCCCTCCACTTT

J gene: TRBJ2-5
D gene: NA
V gene: TRBV7-9
clone size: NA
CDR3 protein: CASSLALNQETQYF
CDR3 DNA: TGTGCCAGCAGCTTAGCGCTAAACCAAGAGACCCAGTACTTC

J gene: TRBJ2-1
D gene: NA
V gene: TRBV28
clone size: NA
CDR3 protein: CASSPSRQEQQFF
CDR3 DNA: TGTGCCAGCAGCCCTAGCAGACAGGAGCAGCAGTTCTTC

J gene: TRBJ2-7
D gene: NA
V gene: TRBV7-8
clone size: NA
CDR3 protein: CASSPGAYEQYF
CDR3 DNA: TGTGCCAGCAGCCCCGGGGCCTACGAGCAGTACTTC

J gene: TRBJ1-5
D gene: NA
V gene: TRBV19
clone size: NA
CDR3 protein: CASSLPHRLYSNQPQHF
CDR3 DNA: TGTGCCAGTAGTCTACCCCACAGGCTCTATAGCAATCAGCCCCAGCATTTT

J gene: TRBJ1-4
D gene: TRBD1
V gene: TRBV24-1
clone size: NA
CDR3 protein: CATTTGSRDRDSNEKLFF
CDR3 DNA: TGTGCCACCACCACCGGGTCCCGGGACAGGGATAGTAATGAAAAACTGTTTTTT

J gene: TRBJ1-6
D gene: TRBD1
V gene: TRBV6-1
clone size: NA
CDR3 protein: CASSDPGTGFGSPLHF
CDR3 DNA: TGTGCCAGCAGTGATCCCGGGACAGGGTTCGGTTCACCCCTCCACTTT

J gene: TRBJ1-1
D gene: NA
V gene: TRBV7-9
clone size: NA
CDR3 protein: CASSLTHQNTEAFF
CDR3 DNA: TGTGCCAGCAGCCTAACTCACCAGAACACTGAAGCTTTCTTT

J gene: TRBJ1-1
D gene: NA
V gene: TRBV4-1
clone size: NA
CDR3 protein: CASSQEDRNTEAFF
CDR3 DNA: TGCGCCAGCAGCCAAGAGGACAGAAACACTGAAGCTTTCTTT

J gene: TRBJ2-5
D gene: NA
V gene: TRBV7-3
clone size: NA
CDR3 protein: CASSPSGLQETQYF
CDR3 DNA: TGTGCCAGCAGCCCGAGCGGACTCCAAGAGACCCAGTACTTC

J gene: TRBJ2-3
D gene: NA
V gene: TRBV5-6
clone size: NA
CDR3 protein: CASSLKGQDLTDTQYF
CDR3 DNA: TGTGCCAGCAGCCTAAAGGGACAAGACTTGACAGATACGCAGTATTTT

J gene: TRBJ2-1
D gene: NA
V gene: TRBV6-5
clone size: NA
CDR3 protein: CASSYRGLRYNEQFF
CDR3 DNA: TGTGCCAGCAGTTACAGGGGACTCCGTTACAATGAGCAGTTCTTC

J gene: TRBJ2-1
D gene: NA
V gene: TRBV28
clone size: NA
CDR3 protein: CASRLWSSSYNEQFF
CDR3 DNA: TGTGCCAGCAGGTTATGGAGTAGCTCCTACAATGAGCAGTTCTTC

J gene: TRBJ2-3
D gene: TRBD1
V gene: TRBV5-4
clone size: NA
CDR3 protein: CASSYTGTGMATQYF
CDR3 DNA: TGTGCCAGCAGCTATACCGGGACAGGGATGGCCACGCAGTATTTT

J gene: TRBJ1-2
D gene: NA
V gene: TRBV19
clone size: NA
CDR3 protein: CASSWDWHYTF
CDR3 DNA: TGTGCCAGTAGTTGGGACTGGCACTACACCTTC

J gene: TRBJ2-7
D gene: TRBD1
V gene: TRBV24-1
clone size: NA
CDR3 protein: CATSGTGGYEQYF
CDR3 DNA: TGTGCCACCAGTGGGACAGGGGGATACGAGCAGTACTTC

J gene: TRBJ2-1
D gene: NA
V gene: TRBV5-4
clone size: NA
CDR3 protein: CASSGRGNEQFF
CDR3 DNA: TGTGCCAGCAGCGGCCGGGGCAATGAGCAGTTCTTC

J gene: TRBJ1-4
D gene: TRBD1
V gene: TRBV5-1
clone size: NA
CDR3 protein: CASSLEGGLSREKLFF
CDR3 DNA: TGCGCCAGCAGCTTGGAAGGGGGCCTATCGAGAGAAAAACTGTTTTTT

J gene: TRBJ2-7
D gene: NA
V gene: TRBV21-1
clone size: NA
CDR3 protein: CASSSKAGTGFYDSYEQYF
CDR3 DNA: TGTGCCAGCAGCTCCAAAGCCGGGACAGGGTTTTATGACTCCTACGAGCAGTACTTC

J gene: TRBJ1-1
D gene: TRBD1
V gene: TRBV4-1
clone size: NA
CDR3 protein: CASSRGTVENTEAFF
CDR3 DNA: TGCGCCAGCAGTCGCGGGACAGTGGAGAACACTGAAGCTTTCTTT

J gene: TRBJ1-1
D gene: NA
V gene: TRBV5-4
clone size: NA
CDR3 protein: CASSLDAGVRIF
CDR3 DNA: TGTGCCAGCAGCTTGGACGCGGGCGTTAGGATCTTT

J gene: TRBJ2-2
D gene: TRBD1
V gene: TRBV29-1
clone size: once
CDR3 protein: CSVGGQGAWTGELFF
CDR3 DNA: TGCAGCGTTGGGGGCCAGGGGGCTTGGACCGGGGAGCTGTTTTTT

J gene: TRBJ1-2
D gene: NA
V gene: TRBV6-2/TRBV6-3
clone size: NA
CDR3 protein: CASSTAQGTGGYTF
CDR3 DNA: TGTGCCAGCAGTACCGCTCAGGGGACCGGTGGCTACACCTTC

J gene: TRBJ1-3
D gene: NA
V gene: TRBV12-5
clone size: NA
CDR3 protein: CASGLGSGNTIYF
CDR3 DNA: TGTGCTAGTGGGCTAGGTTCTGGAAACACCATATATTTT

J gene: TRBJ2-7
D gene: TRBD2
V gene: TRBV4-1
clone size: NA
CDR3 protein: CASSHSVAGAYEQYF
CDR3 DNA: TGCGCCAGCAGCCATTCGGTAGCGGGAGCCTACGAGCAGTACTTC

J gene: TRBJ1-5
D gene: TRBD1
V gene: TRBV5-1
clone size: NA
CDR3 protein: CASSFGTGLNQPQHF
CDR3 DNA: TGCGCCAGCAGCTTCGGGACAGGCCTTAATCAGCCCCAGCATTTT

J gene: TRBJ1-4
D gene: NA
V gene: TRBV5-8
clone size: NA
CDR3 protein: CASSLRVSTSQKLFF
CDR3 DNA: TGTGCCAGCAGCTTGAGAGTGTCGACTTCCCAAAAACTGTTTTTT

J gene: TRBJ2-1
D gene: TRBD2
V gene: TRBV6-5
clone size: NA
CDR3 protein: CASSYSDTSAEQFF
CDR3 DNA: TGTGCCAGCAGTTACTCGGATACTAGCGCTGAGCAGTTCTTC

J gene: TRBJ1-1
D gene: TRBD1
V gene: TRBV5-1
clone size: NA
CDR3 protein: CASSPTGGTLMNTEAFF
CDR3 DNA: TGCGCCAGCTCCCCTACAGGGGGGACCCTCATGAACACTGAAGCTTTCTTT

J gene: TRBJ2-3
D gene: NA
V gene: TRBV4-3
clone size: NA
CDR3 protein: CASSQDRTDTQYF
CDR3 DNA: TGCGCCAGCAGCCAAGATAGAACAGATACGCAGTATTTT

J gene: TRBJ2-7
D gene: TRBD2
V gene: TRBV28
clone size: NA
CDR3 protein: CASSYVRTSGYEQYF
CDR3 DNA: TGTGCCAGCAGTTATGTGAGGACTAGCGGCTACGAGCAGTACTTC

J gene: TRBJ2-5
D gene: TRBD2
V gene: TRBV6-5
clone size: NA
CDR3 protein: CASSYGGGTETQYF
CDR3 DNA: TGTGCCAGCAGTTACGGCGGGGGGACGGAGACCCAGTACTTC

J gene: TRBJ2-7
D gene: NA
V gene: TRBV6-1
clone size: NA
CDR3 protein: CASSDGLSYEQYF
CDR3 DNA: TGTGCCAGCAGTGACGGGTTGTCCTACGAGCAGTACTTC

J gene: TRBJ2-6
D gene: NA
V gene: TRBV28
clone size: NA
CDR3 protein: CASSRTGSGANVLTF
CDR3 DNA: TGTGCCAGCAGCCGCACAGGCTCTGGGGCCAACGTCCTGACTTTC

J gene: TRBJ1-2
D gene: NA
V gene: TRBV18
clone size: NA
CDR3 protein: CASSPRTGSTNYGYTF
CDR3 DNA: TGTGCCAGCTCACCACGGACGGGATCCACTAACTATGGCTACACCTTC

J gene: TRBJ2-7
D gene: TRBD1
V gene: TRBV24-1
clone size: once
CDR3 protein: CATHPNRTGRKFEQYF
CDR3 DNA: TGTGCCACCCACCCGAACCGGACAGGACGAAAGTTCGAGCAGTACTTC

J gene: TRBJ2-7
D gene: TRBD2
V gene: TRBV5-1
clone size: NA
CDR3 protein: CASTTGLREAYEQYF
CDR3 DNA: TGCGCCAGCACTACCGGCCTTCGGGAGGCCTACGAGCAGTACTTC

J gene: TRBJ2-7
D gene: TRBD1
V gene: TRBV5-3
clone size: NA
CDR3 protein: CARSLEAKQGSSYEQYF
CDR3 DNA: TGTGCCAGAAGCTTGGAAGCCAAACAGGGGAGCTCCTACGAGCAGTACTTC

J gene: TRBJ2-1
D gene: TRBD2
V gene: TRBV11-3
clone size: NA
CDR3 protein: CASSLSQTSGPNNEQFF
CDR3 DNA: TGTGCCAGCAGCTTATCCCAGACTAGCGGGCCGAACAATGAGCAGTTCTTC